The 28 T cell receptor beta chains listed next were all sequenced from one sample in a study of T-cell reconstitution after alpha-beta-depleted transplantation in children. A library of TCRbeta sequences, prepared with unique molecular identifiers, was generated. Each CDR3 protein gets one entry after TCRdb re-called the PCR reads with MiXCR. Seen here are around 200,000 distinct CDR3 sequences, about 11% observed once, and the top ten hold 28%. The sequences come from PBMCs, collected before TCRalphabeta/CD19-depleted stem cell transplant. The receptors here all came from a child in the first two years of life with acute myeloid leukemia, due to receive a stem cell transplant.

DNA for the CDR3: TGTGCCAGCAGCCGCCCGACGGGTACCGGGGAGCTGTTTTTT. This codes for CASSRPTGTGELFF. The genes are TRBV5-4 and TRBJ2-2; D uncertain. Looked up from germline, CDR1 is SGHNT and CDR2 is YYREEE (reference sequence). V was clipped by 4 bases and J by 5 bases, with 12 bases between them. The CDR3 is made up of 14 amino acids.

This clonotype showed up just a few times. The CDR3, as DNA: TGTGCCAGCAGCTCCCCGCGGGCGCACTATGGCTACACCTTC. This gives the protein CASSSPRAHYGYTF. This chain connects TRBV12-3 or TRBV12-4 to TRBJ1-2; D ambiguous. The germline V and J ends were trimmed by 6 bases and 3 bases, with 14 bases remaining between them. CDR3 length equals 14 residues.

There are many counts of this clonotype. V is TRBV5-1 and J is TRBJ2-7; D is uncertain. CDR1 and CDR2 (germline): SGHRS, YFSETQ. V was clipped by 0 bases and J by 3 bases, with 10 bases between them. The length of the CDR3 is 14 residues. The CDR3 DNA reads TGCGCCAGCAGCTTGGGGTCGACACTCTACGAGCAGTACTTC. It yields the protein CASSLGSTLYEQYF.

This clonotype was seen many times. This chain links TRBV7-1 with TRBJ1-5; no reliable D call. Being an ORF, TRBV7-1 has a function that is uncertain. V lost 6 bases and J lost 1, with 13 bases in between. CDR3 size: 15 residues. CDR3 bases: TGTGCCAGCAGTTCACATGGTGGAAGCAATCAGCCCCAGCATTTT. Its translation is CASSSHGGSNQPQHF.

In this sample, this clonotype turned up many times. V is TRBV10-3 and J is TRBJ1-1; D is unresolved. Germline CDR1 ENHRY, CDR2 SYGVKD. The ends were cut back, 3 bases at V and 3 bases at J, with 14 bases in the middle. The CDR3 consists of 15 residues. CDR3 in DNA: TGTGCCATCAGTGAAAGACCTCAGAGGGACACTGAAGCTTTCTTT. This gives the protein CAISERPQRDTEAFF.

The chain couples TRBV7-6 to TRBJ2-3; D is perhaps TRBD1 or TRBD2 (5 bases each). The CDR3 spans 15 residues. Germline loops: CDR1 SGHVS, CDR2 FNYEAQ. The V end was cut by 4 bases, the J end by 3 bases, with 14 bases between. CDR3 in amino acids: CASSSGEWGTDTQYF. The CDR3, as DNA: TGTGCCAGCAGCTCCGGGGAGTGGGGGACAGATACGCAGTATTTT.

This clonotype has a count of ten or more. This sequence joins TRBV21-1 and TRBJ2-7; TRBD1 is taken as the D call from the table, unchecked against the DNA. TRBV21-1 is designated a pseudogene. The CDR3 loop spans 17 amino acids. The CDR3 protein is CASSKGGGTVSSYEQYF. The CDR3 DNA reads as TGTGCCAGCAGCAAAGGAGGGGGGACAGTGAGCTCCTACGAGCAGTACTTC.

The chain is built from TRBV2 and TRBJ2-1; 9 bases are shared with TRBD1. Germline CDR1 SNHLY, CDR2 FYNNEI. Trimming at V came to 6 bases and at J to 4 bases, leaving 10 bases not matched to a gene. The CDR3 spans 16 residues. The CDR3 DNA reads TGTGCCAGCAGCTTCCCGGGACAGGGTCTTTACAATGAGCAGTTCTTC. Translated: CASSFPGQGLYNEQFF.

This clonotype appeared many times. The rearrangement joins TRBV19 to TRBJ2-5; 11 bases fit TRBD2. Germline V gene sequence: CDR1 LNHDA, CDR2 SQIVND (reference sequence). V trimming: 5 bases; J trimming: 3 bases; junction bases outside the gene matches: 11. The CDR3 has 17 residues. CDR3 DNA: TGTGCCAGTAGTGCCAGACTAGCGGGATTCTCGGAAGAGACCCAGTACTTC. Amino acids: CASSARLAGFSEETQYF.

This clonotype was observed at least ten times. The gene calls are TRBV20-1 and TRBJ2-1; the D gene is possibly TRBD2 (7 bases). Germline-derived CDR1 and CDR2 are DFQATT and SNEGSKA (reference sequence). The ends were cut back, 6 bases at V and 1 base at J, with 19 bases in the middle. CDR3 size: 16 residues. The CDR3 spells CSATSRGARSYNEQFF. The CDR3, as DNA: TGCAGTGCCACGAGCCGGGGGGCGCGGTCCTACAATGAGCAGTTCTTC.

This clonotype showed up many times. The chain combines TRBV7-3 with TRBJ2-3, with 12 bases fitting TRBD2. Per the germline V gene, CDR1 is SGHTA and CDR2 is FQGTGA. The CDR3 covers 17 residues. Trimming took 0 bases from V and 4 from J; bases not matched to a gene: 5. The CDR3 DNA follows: TGTGCCAGCAGCTTAACCGGACTAGCGGGATATCCAGATACGCAGTATTTT. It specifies CASSLTGLAGYPDTQYF. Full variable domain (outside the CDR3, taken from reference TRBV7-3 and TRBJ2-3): GAGVSQTPSNKVTEKGKYVELRCDPISGHTALYWYRQSLGQGPEFLIYFQGTGAADDSGLPNDRFFAVRPEGSVSTLKIQRTERGDSAVYLCASSLTGLAGYPDTQYFGPGTRLTVL.

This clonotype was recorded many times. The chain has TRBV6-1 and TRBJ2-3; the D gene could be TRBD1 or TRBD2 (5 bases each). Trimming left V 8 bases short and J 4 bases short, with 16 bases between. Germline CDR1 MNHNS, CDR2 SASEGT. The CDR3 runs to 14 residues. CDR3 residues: CASWPAGAPDTQYF. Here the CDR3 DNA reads TGTGCCAGCTGGCCCGCCGGGGCCCCAGATACGCAGTATTTT.

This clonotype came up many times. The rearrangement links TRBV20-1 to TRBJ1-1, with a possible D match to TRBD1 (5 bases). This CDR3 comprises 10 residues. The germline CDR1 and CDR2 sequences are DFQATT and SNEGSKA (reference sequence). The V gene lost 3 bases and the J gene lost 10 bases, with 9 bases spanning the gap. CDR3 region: CSASRGVAFF. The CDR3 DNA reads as TGCAGTGCTAGTCGGGGGGTAGCTTTCTTT.

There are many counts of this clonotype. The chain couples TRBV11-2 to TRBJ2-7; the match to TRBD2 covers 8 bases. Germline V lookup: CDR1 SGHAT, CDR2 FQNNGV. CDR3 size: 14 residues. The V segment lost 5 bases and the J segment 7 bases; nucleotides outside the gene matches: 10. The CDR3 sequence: CASSVRGLGGEQYF. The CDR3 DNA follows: TGTGCCAGCAGCGTGAGGGGACTAGGTGGTGAGCAGTACTTC.

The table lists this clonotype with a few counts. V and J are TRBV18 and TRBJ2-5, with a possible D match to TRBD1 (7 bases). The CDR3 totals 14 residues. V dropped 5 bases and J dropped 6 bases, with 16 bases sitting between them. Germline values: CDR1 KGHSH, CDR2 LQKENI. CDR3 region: CASSTLQGGKTQYF. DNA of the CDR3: TGTGCCAGCTCAACTCTTCAGGGGGGAAAGACCCAGTACTTC. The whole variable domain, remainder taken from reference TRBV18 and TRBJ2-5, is NAGVMQNPRHLVRRRGQEARLRCSPMKGHSHVYWYRQLPEEGLKFMVYLQKENIIDESGMPKERFSAEFPKEGPSILRIQQVVRGDSAAYFCASSTLQGGKTQYFGPGTRLLVL.

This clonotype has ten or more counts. The CDR3 DNA reads TGTGCCAGCACGCCCCAGAGGTTCTCCTACAATGAGCAGTTCTTC. Translation gives CASTPQRFSYNEQFF. This sequence joins TRBV28 and TRBJ2-1; D not certain. This CDR3 is 15 amino acids long. V was shortened by 7 bases and J by 0 bases, with 13 bases between the two germline ends. In germline, CDR1 is MDHEN, CDR2 SYDVKM.

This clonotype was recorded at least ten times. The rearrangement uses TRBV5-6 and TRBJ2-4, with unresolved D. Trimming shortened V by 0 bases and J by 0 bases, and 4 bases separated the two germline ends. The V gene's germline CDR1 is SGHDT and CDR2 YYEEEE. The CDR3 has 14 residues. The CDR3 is CASSLVLAKNIQYF. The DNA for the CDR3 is TGTGCCAGCAGCTTGGTCCTAGCCAAAAACATTCAGTACTTC.

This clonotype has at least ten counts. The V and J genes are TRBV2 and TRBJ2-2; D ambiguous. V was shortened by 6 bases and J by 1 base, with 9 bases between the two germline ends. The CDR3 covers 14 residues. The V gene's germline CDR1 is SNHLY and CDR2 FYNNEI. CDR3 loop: CASSHGWNTGELFF. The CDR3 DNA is TGTGCCAGCAGCCACGGGTGGAACACCGGGGAGCTGTTTTTT.

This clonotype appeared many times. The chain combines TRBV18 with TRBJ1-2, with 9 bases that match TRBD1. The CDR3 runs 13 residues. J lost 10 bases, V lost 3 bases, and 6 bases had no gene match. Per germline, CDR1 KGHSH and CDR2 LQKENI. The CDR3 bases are TGTGCCAGCTCACCCCGGACAGGGGACGACTACACCTTC. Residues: CASSPRTGDDYTF. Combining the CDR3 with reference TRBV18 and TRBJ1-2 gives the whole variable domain NAGVMQNPRHLVRRRGQEARLRCSPMKGHSHVYWYRQLPEEGLKFMVYLQKENIIDESGMPKERFSAEFPKEGPSILRIQQVVRGDSAAYFCASSPRTGDDYTFGSGTRLTVV.

CDR3 protein: CAWRTESGYTF. For the CDR3, the DNA is TGTGCCTGGAGGACGGAGAGTGGCTACACCTTC. This chain links TRBV30 with TRBJ1-2; D is ambiguous. Germline assignment: CDR1 GTSNPN and CDR2 SVGIG (reference sequence). This CDR3 has 11 residues. The V end was cut by 3 bases, the J end by 7 bases, with 9 bases between.

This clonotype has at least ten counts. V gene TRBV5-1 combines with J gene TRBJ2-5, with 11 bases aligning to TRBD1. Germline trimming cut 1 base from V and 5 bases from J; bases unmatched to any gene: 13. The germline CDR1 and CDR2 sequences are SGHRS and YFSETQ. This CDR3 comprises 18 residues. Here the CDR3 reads CASSLKGTGTGGSETQYF. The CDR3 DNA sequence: TGCGCCAGCAGCTTGAAGGGTACCGGGACAGGGGGATCGGAGACCCAGTACTTC.

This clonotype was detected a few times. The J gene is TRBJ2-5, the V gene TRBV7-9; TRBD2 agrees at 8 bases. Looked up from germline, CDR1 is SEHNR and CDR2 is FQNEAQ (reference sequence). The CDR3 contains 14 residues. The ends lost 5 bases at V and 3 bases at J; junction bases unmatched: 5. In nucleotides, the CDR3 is TGTGCCAGCAGCCCGGGGGGGACCAAAGAGACCCAGTACTTC. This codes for CASSPGGTKETQYF.

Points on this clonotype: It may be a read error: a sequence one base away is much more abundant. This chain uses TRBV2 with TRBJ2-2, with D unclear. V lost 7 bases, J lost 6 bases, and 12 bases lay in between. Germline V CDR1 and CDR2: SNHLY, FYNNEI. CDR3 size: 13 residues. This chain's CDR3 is CASNGLLPGELFF. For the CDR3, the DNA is TGTGCCAGCAATGGGCTTCTACCCGGGGAGCTGTTTTTT.

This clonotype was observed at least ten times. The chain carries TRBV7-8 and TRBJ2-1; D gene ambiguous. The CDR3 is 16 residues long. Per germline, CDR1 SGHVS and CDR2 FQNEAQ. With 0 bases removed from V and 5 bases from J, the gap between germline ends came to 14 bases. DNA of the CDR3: TGTGCCAGCAGCTTAGCCCCCCAGCCGCCCCACAATGAGCAGTTCTTC. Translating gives CASSLAPQPPHNEQFF.

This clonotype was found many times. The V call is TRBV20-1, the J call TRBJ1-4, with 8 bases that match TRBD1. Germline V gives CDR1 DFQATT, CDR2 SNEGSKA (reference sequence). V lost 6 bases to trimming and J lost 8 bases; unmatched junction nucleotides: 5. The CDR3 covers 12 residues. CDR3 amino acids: CSAKDRVEKLFF. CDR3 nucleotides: TGCAGTGCGAAGGACAGGGTAGAAAAACTGTTTTTT.

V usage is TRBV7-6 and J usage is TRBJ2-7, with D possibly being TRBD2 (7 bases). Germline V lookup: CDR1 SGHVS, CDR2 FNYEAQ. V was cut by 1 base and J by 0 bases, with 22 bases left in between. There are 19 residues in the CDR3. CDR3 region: CASSLGEIGGAYSSYEQYF. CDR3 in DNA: TGTGCCAGCAGCTTAGGGGAAATTGGGGGGGCCTACAGCTCCTACGAGCAGTACTTC.

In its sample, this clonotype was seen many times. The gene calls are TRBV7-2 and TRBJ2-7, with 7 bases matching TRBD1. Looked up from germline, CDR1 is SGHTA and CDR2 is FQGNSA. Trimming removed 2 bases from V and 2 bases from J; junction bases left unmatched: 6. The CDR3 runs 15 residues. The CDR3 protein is CASSLTPGQTYEQYF. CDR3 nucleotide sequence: TGTGCCAGCAGCTTAACCCCGGGACAGACCTACGAGCAGTACTTC.

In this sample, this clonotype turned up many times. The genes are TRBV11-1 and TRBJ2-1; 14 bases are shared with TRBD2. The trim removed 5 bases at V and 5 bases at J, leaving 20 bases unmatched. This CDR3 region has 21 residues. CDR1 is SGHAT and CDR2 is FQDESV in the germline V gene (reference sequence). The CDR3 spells CASSPFHSLGLAGDRNNEQFF. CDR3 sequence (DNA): TGTGCCAGCAGCCCATTCCACTCTTTGGGACTAGCGGGAGATCGGAACAATGAGCAGTTCTTC. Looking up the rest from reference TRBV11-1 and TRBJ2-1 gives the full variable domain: EAEVAQSPRYKITEKSQAVAFWCDPISGHATLYWYRQILGQGPELLVQFQDESVVDDSQLPKDRFSAERLKGVDSTLKIQPAELGDSAMYLCASSPFHSLGLAGDRNNEQFFGPGTRLTVL.